The T cell receptor (beta chain) described here comes from a study of cytomegalovirus exposure and HLA in healthy donors. At the level of the study: Approximately 85 million unique TCRs from HLA-typed donors were held in an early release of data.

These donors counted as nominally healthy when sampled, but unrecorded immune exposures were likely. Concerning this clone: What it binds is unknown.

This PCR relied on a set of 60 Vbeta primers and 13 Jbeta primers. Profiled with immunoSEQ multiplex PCR; TCRdb holds only in-frame clones, not every one. This sample yields 200,000 to 250,000 clones, of which about 80% are seen a single time; under 2% belongs to the top ten. This CDR3 has 14 amino acids. With 6 bases clipped from V and 4 bases from J, the junction kept 6 bases outside the gene matches. Germline V gives CDR1 MDHEN, CDR2 SYDVKM. Study-level findings and limits: Some V segments, TRBV6-2 and TRBV6-3 among them, were indistinguishable and were therefore excluded.

This chain uses TRBV28 with TRBJ2-7; 10 nucleotides align to TRBD2. Sequencing was done on a sample of PBMCs. This sequence originates from a man younger than 35 in good health and CMV-seronegative. CDR3 coding DNA: TGTGCCAGCAGCGATAGCGGGAGGTCTTACGAGCAGTACTTC. Its protein is CASSDSGRSYEQYF.